The next 7 T cell receptor beta chains were all read from a single sample in a study of T cells in Graves' hyperthyroidism and ophthalmopathy. Amplification targeted TCR beta CDR3 regions from RNA transcripts. First-round RT-PCR of the TCR CDR3 relied on the HTBI primer set. TCRdb independently ran MiXCR on the multiplex PCR reads; one entry per CDR3 protein. The table includes a few hundred thousand distinct CDR3 sequences, around a sixth detected once. The sample consisted of blood. The receptors stem from a woman aged 25 to 39 with Graves' hyperthyroidism.

This chain joins TRBV3-1 and TRBJ2-1; possibly TRBD2 for D (5 bases). From germline, CDR1 is LGHDT and CDR2 YNNKEL (reference sequence). This CDR3 is 17 amino acids long. V lost 1 base to trimming and J lost 8 bases, with 21 bases between them. The CDR3: CASSQGGSAFFLDEQFF. In DNA, the CDR3 is TGTGCCAGCAGCCAAGGAGGTAGCGCTTTCTTTCTGGATGAGCAGTTCTTC.

This clonotype was counted only a few times. J is TRBJ2-7 and V is TRBV4-2; no reliable D call. CDR1 and CDR2 (germline): LGHNA, YNFKEQ. The germline V and J ends were trimmed by 0 bases and 1 base, with 10 bases remaining between them. The CDR3 runs 15 residues. CDR3 sequence: CASSQDSAQSYEQYF. In DNA form, the CDR3 reads TGTGCCAGCAGCCAAGATTCGGCTCAATCCTACGAGCAGTACTTC.

This clonotype was counted at least ten times. This sequence joins TRBV5-1 and TRBJ2-7, with 12 bases aligning to TRBD1. Germline V gene sequence: CDR1 SGHRS, CDR2 YFSETQ. V was pared by 3 bases and J by 6 bases, with 4 bases of the junction left unmatched. The CDR3 loop spans 14 amino acids. The CDR3 spells CASSSGTGGLEQYF. Here the CDR3 DNA reads TGCGCCAGCAGCTCCGGGACAGGGGGCCTCGAGCAGTACTTC.

The chain combines TRBV24-1 with TRBJ2-1; D gene uncertain. Germline V gene lookup returns CDR1 KGHDR and CDR2 SFDVKD. This CDR3 region has 17 residues. The V and J ends lost 3 bases and 3 bases respectively, with 17 bases between them. The CDR3 loop reads CATSDRPALGFYNEQFF. The CDR3 nucleotides are TGTGCCACCAGTGATCGTCCTGCGCTGGGATTCTACAATGAGCAGTTCTTC.

This chain uses TRBV4-3 with TRBJ2-5; 8 positions match TRBD1. The junction had 11 bases not matched to a gene; V was cut back by 1 base and J by 7 bases. CDR1 LGHNA and CDR2 YSLEER come from the germline V gene. The CDR3 length is 16 residues. The CDR3 DNA reads TGCGCCAGCAGCCAAGGGACCCAAGGACAGGGTACGACCCAGTACTTC. This translates into CASSQGTQGQGTTQYF.

This clonotype was detected many times. The V gene is TRBV20-1, the J gene TRBJ2-1; TRBD1 or TRBD2 may be the D gene (5 bases each). The V end was cut by 5 bases, the J end by 2 bases, with 13 bases between. The CDR3 has 14 residues. Germline lookup yields CDR1 DFQATT and CDR2 SNEGSKA (reference sequence). The CDR3 loop is CSADGGSTYNEQFF. CDR3 DNA: TGCAGTGCTGATGGGGGTAGTACCTACAATGAGCAGTTCTTC.

The sample holds a few counts of this clonotype. This rearrangement joins TRBV10-3 to TRBJ1-1; D is possibly TRBD1 (6 bases). Trimming cost V 2 bases and J 1 base, with 14 bases left between them. The CDR3 sequence is 16 residues long. Germline loops: CDR1 ENHRY, CDR2 SYGVKD. DNA for the CDR3: TGTGCCATCAGTGAGAACCTGACAGGCAGGAACACTGAAGCTTTCTTT. Amino acids: CAISENLTGRNTEAFF.